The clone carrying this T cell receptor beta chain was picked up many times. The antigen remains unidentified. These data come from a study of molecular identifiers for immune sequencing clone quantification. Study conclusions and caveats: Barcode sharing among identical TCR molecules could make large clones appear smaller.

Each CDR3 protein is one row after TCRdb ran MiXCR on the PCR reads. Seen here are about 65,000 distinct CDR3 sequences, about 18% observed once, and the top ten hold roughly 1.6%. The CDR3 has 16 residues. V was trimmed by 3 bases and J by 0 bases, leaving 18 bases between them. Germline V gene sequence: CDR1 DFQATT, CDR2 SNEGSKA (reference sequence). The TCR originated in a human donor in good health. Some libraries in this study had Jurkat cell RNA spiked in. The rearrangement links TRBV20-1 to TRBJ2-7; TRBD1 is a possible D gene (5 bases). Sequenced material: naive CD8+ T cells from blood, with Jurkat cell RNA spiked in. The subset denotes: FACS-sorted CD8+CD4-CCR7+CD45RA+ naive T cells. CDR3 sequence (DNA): TGCAGTGCTAGGGACAATGGGGCGAAACCCTCCTACGAGCAGTACTTC. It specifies CSARDNGAKPSYEQYF.